The subject of this entry is one T cell receptor (beta chain). The antigen is not known. The CDR3 covers 16 residues. Unique molecular identifiers tagged the TCR beta cDNA libraries. TCRdb ran MiXCR on the PCR reads and lists one entry per CDR3 protein. The repertoire has around 440,000 distinct CDR3 sequences, over 35% of them found once; the top ten carry roughly an eighth. The data derive from a study of post-analysis software for immune sequencing data. General study findings and limits: Patients showed TRBV5-6, TRBV5-1 and TRBV20-1 among four to six TRBV segments more frequent than in controls.

J is TRBJ1-6 and V is TRBV21-1; the listed D gene, TRBD1, was not tested against the DNA. TRBV21-1 is a documented pseudogene. Sequencing was done on a sample of blood. The source of this sequence is a girl between 5 and 17 years old with multiple sclerosis. The chain's CDR3 is CASSKSRPGGNSPLHF. The DNA of the CDR3 is TGTGCCAGCAGCAAAAGTCGGCCCGGCGGTAATTCACCCCTCCACTTT.